This TCR beta chain appears in the sequencing data of a study of T cell responses to AZD1222 COVID-19 vaccine. Findings of the study overall: The sample set comprised mostly white British donors with more females, and clonal diversity was possibly underestimated. Every sample of the repertoires postdated the peak T cell response. Breadth and depth of Spike-specific TCRs rose after two AZD1222 doses. Spike-wide coverage was observed for vaccine-associated CD4 TCRs, with dominant responses at 160-218 and 743-854.

About this clone itself: Its cognate antigen is unknown.

The data were produced by immunoSEQ multiplex PCR, yet TCRdb's version contains in-frame clones alone and is incomplete. The table records just under 80,000 clones, roughly 90% of them present only once. The CDR3 covers 15 residues. V dropped 3 bases and J dropped 0 bases, with 9 bases sitting between them. Germline V CDR1 and CDR2: KGHSH, LQKENI. The sample in question was peripheral blood, obtained 28 days after the second AZD1222 dose. This TCR derives from an adult who received the AZD1222 COVID-19 vaccine. The rearrangement uses TRBV18 and TRBJ1-3; D unresolved. The CDR3 region is CASSPAGTSGNTIYF. For the CDR3, the DNA is TGTGCCAGCTCACCCGCGGGTACCTCTGGAAACACCATATATTTT.